These 2 T cell receptor beta chains came from one sample sequenced in a study of Graves' ophthalmopathy and Graves' hyperthyroidism. From RNA, the CDR3 regions of TCR beta chains were amplified and sequenced. A first-round RT-PCR used HTBI primers, followed by a second-round multiplex PCR. TCRdb re-called the multiplex PCR reads through MiXCR, storing one row per CDR3 protein. This sample yields 200,000 to 250,000 distinct CDR3 sequences, of which less than 55% are seen a single time; around half belongs to the top ten. Sequencing used peripheral blood. The source of these receptors is an adult man with Graves' ophthalmopathy.

V gene TRBV5-1 combines with J gene TRBJ2-2; a weak D match, TRBD1 (6 bases). V dropped 5 bases and J dropped 0 bases, with 11 bases sitting between them. The germline V gene has CDR1 SGHRS and CDR2 YFSETQ. The CDR3 spans 15 residues. The chain's CDR3 is CASREGQSNTGELFF. CDR3 coding DNA: TGCGCCAGCAGGGAAGGACAGTCGAACACCGGGGAGCTGTTTTTT.

The V gene is TRBV2, the J gene TRBJ1-6; the match to TRBD1 covers 8 bases. This CDR3 spans 18 amino acids. After removal of 5 bases from V and 0 bases from J, the junction contained 9 bases not matched to a gene. The germline V gene has CDR1 SNHLY and CDR2 FYNNEI. Here the CDR3 DNA reads TGTGCCAGCAGTCTCCGGACAGGGCCCATCTCCTATAATTCACCCCTCCACTTT. Its translation is CASSLRTGPISYNSPLHF.